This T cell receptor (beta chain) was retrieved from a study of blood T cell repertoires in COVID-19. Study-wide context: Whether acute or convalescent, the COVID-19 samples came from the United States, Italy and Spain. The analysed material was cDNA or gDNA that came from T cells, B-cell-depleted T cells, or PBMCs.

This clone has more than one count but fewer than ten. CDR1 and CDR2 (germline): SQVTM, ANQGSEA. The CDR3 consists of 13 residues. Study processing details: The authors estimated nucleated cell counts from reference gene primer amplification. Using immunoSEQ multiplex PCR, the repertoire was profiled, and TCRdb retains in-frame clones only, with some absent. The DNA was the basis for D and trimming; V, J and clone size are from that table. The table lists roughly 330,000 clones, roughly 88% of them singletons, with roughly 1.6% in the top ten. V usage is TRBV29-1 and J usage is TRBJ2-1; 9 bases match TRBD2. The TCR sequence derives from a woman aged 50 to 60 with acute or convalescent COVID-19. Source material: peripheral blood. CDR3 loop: CTALAGTRNEQFF. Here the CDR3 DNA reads TGCACCGCCCTAGCGGGAACTAGAAATGAGCAGTTCTTC.